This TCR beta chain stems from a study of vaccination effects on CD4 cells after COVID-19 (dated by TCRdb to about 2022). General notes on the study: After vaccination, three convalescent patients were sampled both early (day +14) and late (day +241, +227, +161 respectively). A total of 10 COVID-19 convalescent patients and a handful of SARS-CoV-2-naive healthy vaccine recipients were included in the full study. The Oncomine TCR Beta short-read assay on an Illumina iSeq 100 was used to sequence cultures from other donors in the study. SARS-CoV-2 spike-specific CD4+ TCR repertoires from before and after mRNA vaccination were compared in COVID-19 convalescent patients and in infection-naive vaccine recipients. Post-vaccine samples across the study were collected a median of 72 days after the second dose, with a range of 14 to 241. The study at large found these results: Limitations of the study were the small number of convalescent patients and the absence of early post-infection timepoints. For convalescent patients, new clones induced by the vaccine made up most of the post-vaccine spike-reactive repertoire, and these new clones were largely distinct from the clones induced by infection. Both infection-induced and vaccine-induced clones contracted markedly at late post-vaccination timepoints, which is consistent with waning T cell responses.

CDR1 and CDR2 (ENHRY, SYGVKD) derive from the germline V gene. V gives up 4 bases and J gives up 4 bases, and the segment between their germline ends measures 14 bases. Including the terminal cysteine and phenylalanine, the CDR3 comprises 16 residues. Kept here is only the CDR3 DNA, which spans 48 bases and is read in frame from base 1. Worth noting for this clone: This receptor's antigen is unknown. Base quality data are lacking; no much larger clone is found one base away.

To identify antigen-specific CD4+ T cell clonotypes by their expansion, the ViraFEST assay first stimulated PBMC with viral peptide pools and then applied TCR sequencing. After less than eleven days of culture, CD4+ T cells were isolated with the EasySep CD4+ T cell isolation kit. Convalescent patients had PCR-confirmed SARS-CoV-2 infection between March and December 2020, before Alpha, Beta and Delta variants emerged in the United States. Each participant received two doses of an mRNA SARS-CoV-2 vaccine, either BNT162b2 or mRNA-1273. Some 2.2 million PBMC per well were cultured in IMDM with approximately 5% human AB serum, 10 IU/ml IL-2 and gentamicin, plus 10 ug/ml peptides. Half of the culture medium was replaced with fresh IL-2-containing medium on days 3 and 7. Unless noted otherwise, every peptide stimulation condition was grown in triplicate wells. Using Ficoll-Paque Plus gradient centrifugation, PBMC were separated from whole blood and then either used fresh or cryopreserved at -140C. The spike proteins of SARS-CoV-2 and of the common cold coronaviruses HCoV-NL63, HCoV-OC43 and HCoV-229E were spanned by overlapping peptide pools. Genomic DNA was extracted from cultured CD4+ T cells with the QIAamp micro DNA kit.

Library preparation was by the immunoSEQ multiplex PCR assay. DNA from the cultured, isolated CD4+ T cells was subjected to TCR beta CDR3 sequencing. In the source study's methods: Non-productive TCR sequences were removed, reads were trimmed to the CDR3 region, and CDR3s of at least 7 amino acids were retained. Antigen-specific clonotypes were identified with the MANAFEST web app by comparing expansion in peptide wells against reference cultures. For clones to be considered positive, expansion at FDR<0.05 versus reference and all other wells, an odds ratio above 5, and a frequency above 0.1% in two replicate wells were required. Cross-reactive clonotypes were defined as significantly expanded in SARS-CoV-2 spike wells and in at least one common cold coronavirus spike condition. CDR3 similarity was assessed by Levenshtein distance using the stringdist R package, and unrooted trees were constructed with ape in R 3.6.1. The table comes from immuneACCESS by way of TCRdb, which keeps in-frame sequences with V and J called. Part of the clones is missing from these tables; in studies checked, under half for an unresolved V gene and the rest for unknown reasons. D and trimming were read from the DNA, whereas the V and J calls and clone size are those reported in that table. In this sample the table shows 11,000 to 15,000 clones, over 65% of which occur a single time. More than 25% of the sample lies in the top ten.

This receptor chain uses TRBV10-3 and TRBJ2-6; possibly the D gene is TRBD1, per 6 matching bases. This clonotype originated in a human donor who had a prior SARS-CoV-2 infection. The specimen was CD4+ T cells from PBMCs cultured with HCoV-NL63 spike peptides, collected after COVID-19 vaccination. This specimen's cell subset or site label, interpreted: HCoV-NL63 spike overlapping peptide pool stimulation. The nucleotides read TGTGCCATCAGTGGTCAGGGGCGTCCCGGGGCCAACGTCCTGACTTTC. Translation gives CAISGQGRPGANVLTF.